One T cell receptor beta chain is described in this entry. In the authors' workflow: Reference gene primer amplification gave nucleated cell count estimates. Method: immunoSEQ multiplex PCR; TCRdb's copy keeps in-frame clones and lacks some. V and J calls and clone size come straight from that table; D and trimming were deduced from the DNA. This sample yields about 390,000 clones, of which 87% are seen a single time; about 2.1% belongs to the top ten. Patients in Seattle were enrolled during active infection, then followed longitudinally. The ends lost 5 bases at V and 1 base at J; junction bases unmatched: 7. This CDR3 has 15 residues. CDR1 is LNHDA, CDR2 SQIVND, per germline (reference sequence). This sample was taken from a study of blood T cell repertoires in COVID-19. Study as a whole: Acute and convalescent COVID-19 specimens originated in the United States, Italy and Spain.

This TCR came from a woman aged 55-69 years with COVID-19, enrolled during active disease. This chain uses TRBV19 with TRBJ1-1, with 7 bases aligning to TRBD1. Sequencing was performed on peripheral blood. The CDR3, as DNA: TGTGCCAGTAGTTTACGTAGACAGGGGAACACTGAAGCTTTCTTT. Translating gives CASSLRRQGNTEAFF.